A selection of T cell receptor beta chains follows, all from one sample in a study of identical twins. TCRdb used MiXCR to reprocess the 5' RACE reads, holding one entry per CDR3 protein. In the table there are 500,000 to 600,000 distinct CDR3 sequences, around 20% of which are singletons. The same sample was also studied in work on T cells expressing NK-cell markers.

The sequenced sample consisted of CD4+ T cells sorted from blood. The receptors were sampled from a woman under 30 in good health. Both conserved end residues are part of each CDR3.

>13|TRBJ2-5|TRBV9
CASSPHRGETQYF
>13|TRBJ2-3|TRBV12-3/TRBV12-4
CASRSGSTDTQYF
>15|TRBJ2-3|TRBV5-1
CASSLNPLGTDTQYF
>15|TRBJ2-1|TRBV20-1
CSARDPGLAGDEQFF
>18|TRBJ2-7|TRBV27
CASSQGLAGPSSSYEQYF
>15|TRBJ2-7|TRBV20-1
CSARSPLSSGYEQYF
>15|TRBJ1-1|TRBV4-3
CASSLDGGGNTEAFF
>11|TRBJ2-7|TRBV20-1
CSANGVREQYF
>14|TRBJ2-3|TRBV6-1
CASSDGSFTDTQYF
>13|TRBJ1-6|TRBV20-1
CSASGTVNSPLHF
>15|TRBJ2-5|TRBV20-1
CSARDQWANQETQYF
>15|TRBJ1-2|TRBV12-3/TRBV12-4
CASSLRHLQDYGYTF
>13|TRBJ1-1|TRBV20-1
CSARGGPNTEAFF
>15|TRBJ2-3|TRBV7-9
CASSYGQGFPDTQYF
>15|TRBJ2-2|TRBV11-2
CASSLVQGISGELFF
>13|TRBJ2-1|TRBV7-2
CASSLAAYNEQFF
>17|TRBJ2-7|TRBV5-1
CASSLTFSGTVSYEQYF
>14|TRBJ2-7|TRBV20-1
CSAGGGSRPVEQYF
>15|TRBJ1-4|TRBV5-4
CASSLDGGTNEKLFF
>15|TRBJ2-1|TRBV5-1
CASSWASGEGNEQFF
>19|TRBJ2-3|TRBV11-2
CASSLRSIGLAGGVSTQYF
>13|TRBJ1-5|TRBV2
CASTGGGNQPQHF
>15|TRBJ1-1|TRBV4-3
CASSQDGLTGAEAFF
>14|TRBJ1-2|TRBV29-1
CSVDDGRKNYGYTF
>14|TRBJ2-1|TRBV6-2/TRBV6-3
CASGWGLAIDEQFF
>13|TRBJ2-1|TRBV10-3
CAIREDWDNEQFF
>11|TRBJ2-1|TRBV20-1
CSARDRVEQFF
>17|TRBJ2-1|TRBV11-2
CASSPPWWDPGNNEQFF
>14|TRBJ1-2|TRBV5-1
CASTQGISNYGYTF
>16|TRBJ2-1|TRBV4-3
CASSQLGASGSAEQFF
>13|TRBJ1-2|TRBV18
CASSTALGYGYTF
>16|TRBJ2-1|TRBV27
CASRSRSGDPNNEQFF
>18|TRBJ2-1|TRBV4-1
CASSQDPTSGSLKNEQFF
>14|TRBJ2-1|TRBV7-2
CASSYSGGRSRTFF
>13|TRBJ1-1|TRBV12-3/TRBV12-4
CASSLGGPTEAFF
>14|TRBJ1-1|TRBV29-1
CSGAGQLINTEAFF
>13|TRBJ2-2|TRBV29-1
CSVGGNRDGELFF
>16|TRBJ1-1|TRBV5-5
CASSWDRLGGGAEAFF
>17|TRBJ1-5|TRBV20-1
CSARDLSLTGRNQPQHF
>14|TRBJ2-7|TRBV18
CASSPGTETYEQYF
>13|TRBJ2-3|TRBV7-2
CASSLDQANTQYF
>15|TRBJ2-1|TRBV11-2
CASSLVIGTQTPPFF
>14|TRBJ2-1|TRBV5-1
CASSLEPSNNEQFF
>14|TRBJ1-3|TRBV3-1
CASSQRQGRNTIYF
>14|TRBJ2-3|TRBV20-1
CSATLAGYTDTQYF
>14|TRBJ2-1|TRBV20-1
CSAQRASSYNEQFF
>14|TRBJ2-5|TRBV20-1
CSASFGNTQETQYF
>13|TRBJ1-1|TRBV27
CASSLQGAQVAFF
>15|TRBJ2-5|TRBV20-1
CSATLGAGNQETQYF